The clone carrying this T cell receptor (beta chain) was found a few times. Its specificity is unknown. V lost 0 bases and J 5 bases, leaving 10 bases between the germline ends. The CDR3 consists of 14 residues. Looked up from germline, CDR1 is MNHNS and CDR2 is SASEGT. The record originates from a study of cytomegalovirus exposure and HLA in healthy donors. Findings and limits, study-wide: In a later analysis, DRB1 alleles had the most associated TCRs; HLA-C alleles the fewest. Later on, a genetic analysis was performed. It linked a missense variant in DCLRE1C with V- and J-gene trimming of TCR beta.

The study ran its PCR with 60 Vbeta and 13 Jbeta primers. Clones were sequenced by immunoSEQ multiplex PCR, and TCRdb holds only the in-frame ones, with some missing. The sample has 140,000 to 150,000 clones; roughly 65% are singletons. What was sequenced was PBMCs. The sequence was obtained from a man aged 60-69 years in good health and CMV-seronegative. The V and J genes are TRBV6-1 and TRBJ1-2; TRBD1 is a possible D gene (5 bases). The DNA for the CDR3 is TGTGCCAGCAGTGAAGCGCAAGGGGAATATGGCTACACCTTC. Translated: CASSEAQGEYGYTF.